This T cell receptor beta chain was identified in a study of blood T cell repertoires in COVID-19. Overall study context: T cells, B-cell-depleted T cells, or PBMCs provided the cDNA or gDNA that served as material.

In the original processing: Cell counts per sample came from amplifying reference gene primers. The method was immunoSEQ multiplex PCR; TCRdb's version includes in-frame clones alone and lacks a portion of them. That table furnishes V, J and clone size, whereas the DNA furnished D and trimming. Of around 260,000 clones listed, 91% are singletons. The sequencing sample was made of peripheral blood. The TCR sequence derives from a woman in her twenties or thirties with COVID-19, enrolled during active disease.

The CDR3 protein is CASSPTGEDGYTF. CDR3 bases: TGTGCCAGCTCACCGACAGGGGAGGACGGCTACACCTTC. The genes are TRBV18 and TRBJ1-2; 8 nucleotides agree with TRBD1. Trimming cost V 3 bases and J 8 bases; bases outside gene matches: 5. This CDR3 spans 13 amino acids. Looked up from germline, CDR1 is KGHSH and CDR2 is LQKENI.